This T cell receptor (beta chain) was found in a study of blood T cell repertoires in COVID-19. Per the authors' pipeline: Amplified reference gene primers provided the basis for estimating nucleated cell counts. Generated by immunoSEQ multiplex PCR, the TCRdb table keeps only in-frame clones and is missing some. V, J and clone size are taken as reported in that table, and D and trimming were inferred from the DNA itself. Altogether some 270,000 clones are present, 86% being singletons, with the ten largest covering approximately 10%. Sequencing input: peripheral blood. The receptor was isolated from a man in his forties with active or convalescent COVID-19.

The CDR3 region has the DNA TGTGCCAGCAGCCAGGGGGGGCGTAACACTGAAGCTTTCTTT. Translating it yields CASSQGGRNTEAFF. V gene TRBV7-8 combines with J gene TRBJ1-1; 7 bases agree with TRBD1. The CDR3 is made up of 14 amino acids. CDR1 and CDR2 from the germline V gene are SGHVS and FQNEAQ. The junction had 5 bases not matched to a gene; V was cut back by 5 bases and J by 2 bases.